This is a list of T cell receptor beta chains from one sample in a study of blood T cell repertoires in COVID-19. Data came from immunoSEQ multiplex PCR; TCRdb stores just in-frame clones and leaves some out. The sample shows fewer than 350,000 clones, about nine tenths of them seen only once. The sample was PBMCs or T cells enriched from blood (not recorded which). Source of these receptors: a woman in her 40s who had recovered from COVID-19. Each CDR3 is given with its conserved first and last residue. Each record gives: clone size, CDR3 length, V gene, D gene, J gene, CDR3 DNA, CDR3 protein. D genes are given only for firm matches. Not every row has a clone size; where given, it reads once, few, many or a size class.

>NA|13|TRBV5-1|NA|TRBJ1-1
TGCGCCAGCAATGGGGAGATGAACACTGAAGCTTTCTTT
CASNGEMNTEAFF
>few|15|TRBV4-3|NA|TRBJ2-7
TGCGCCAGCAGCCAAGATGGACTTCCAGAGTACGAGCAGTACTTC
CASSQDGLPEYEQYF
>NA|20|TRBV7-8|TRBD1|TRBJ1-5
TGTGCCAGCAGCTCCCTACTCAGGCGGACAGGGGGCGAAAGCAATCAGCCCCAGCATTTT
CASSSLLRRTGGESNQPQHF
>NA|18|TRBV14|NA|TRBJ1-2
TGTGCCAGCAGCCAAGTTTGGCAGGGCTCCTTGGGCCTGGAGGGCTACACCTTC
CASSQVWQGSLGLEGYTF
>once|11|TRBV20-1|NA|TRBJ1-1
TGCAGTGCGGCCAGGACATTTGAAGCTTTCTTT
CSAARTFEAFF
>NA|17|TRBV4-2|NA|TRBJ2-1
TGTGCCAGCAGCCAAGATCAAGTGATAGCAAGCTACAATGAGCAGTTCTTC
CASSQDQVIASYNEQFF
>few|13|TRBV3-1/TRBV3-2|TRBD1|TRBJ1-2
TGTGCCAGCAGCCAAAGCCAGGGGGGTGGCTACACCTTC
CASSQSQGGGYTF
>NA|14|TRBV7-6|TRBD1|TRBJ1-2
TGTGCCAGCAGCCCCGGACAGGGGAACTATGGCTACACCTTC
CASSPGQGNYGYTF
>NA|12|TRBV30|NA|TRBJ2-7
TGTGCCTTTAGCCCCCGCCGGAGCGAGCAGTACTTC
CAFSPRRSEQYF
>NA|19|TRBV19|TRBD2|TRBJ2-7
TGTGCCAGTAGTATAGCGCGGGGGGGCATGCGGACAGTGTTCTACGAGCAGTACTTC
CASSIARGGMRTVFYEQYF
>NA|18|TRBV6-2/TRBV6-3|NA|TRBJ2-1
TGTGCCAGTAGTAAGGGGTTACGGCGGCTAGCGAGCTACAATGAGCAGTTCTTC
CASSKGLRRLASYNEQFF
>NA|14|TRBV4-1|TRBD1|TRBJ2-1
TGCGCCAGCGAGACAGGGGGGGTAAACAATGAGCAGTTCTTC
CASETGGVNNEQFF
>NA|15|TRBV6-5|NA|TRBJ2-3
TGTGCCAGCGTGGCGCAGGTTAAACGCACAGATACGCAGTATTTT
CASVAQVKRTDTQYF
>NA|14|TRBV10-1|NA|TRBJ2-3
TGCGCCAGCAGTCCGGGAGTAGTAGGGGTTCAACAGTATTTT
CASSPGVVGVQQYF
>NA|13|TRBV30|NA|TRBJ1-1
TGTGCCTGGAGTAGGAACAGGGACACTGAAGCTTTCTTT
CAWSRNRDTEAFF
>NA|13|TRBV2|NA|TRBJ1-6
TGTGCCAGCAGTCTCGCGGGGAATTCACCCCTCCACTTT
CASSLAGNSPLHF
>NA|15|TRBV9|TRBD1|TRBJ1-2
TGTGCCAGCAGCCCCCGGGACAGGGGACGAAATGGCTACACCTTC
CASSPRDRGRNGYTF
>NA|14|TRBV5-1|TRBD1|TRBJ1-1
TGCGCCAGCAGGTCGACAGGGGCCGACACTGAAGCTTTCTTT
CASRSTGADTEAFF
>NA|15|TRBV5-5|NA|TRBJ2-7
TGTGCCAGCAGCTTGGGCTCAGGGGGGTCCTACGAGCAGTACTTC
CASSLGSGGSYEQYF
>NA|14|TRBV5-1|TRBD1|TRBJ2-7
TGCGCCAGCAGCAGGGGACAGGGTCCCTACGAGCAGTACTTC
CASSRGQGPYEQYF
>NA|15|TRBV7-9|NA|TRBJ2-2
TGTGCCAGCAGTTCAATACGGGGAAACACCGGGGAGCTGTTTTTT
CASSSIRGNTGELFF
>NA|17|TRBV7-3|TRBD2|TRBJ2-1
TGTGCCAGCAGCTTAAAGGGTTGGGCTAGCGGGAACAATGAGCAGTTCTTC
CASSLKGWASGNNEQFF
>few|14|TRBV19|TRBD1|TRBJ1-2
TGTGCCAGTAGCCTCCGGACAGGGGACTATGGCTACACCTTC
CASSLRTGDYGYTF
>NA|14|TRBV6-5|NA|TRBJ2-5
TGTGCCAGCAGCCCCATCGCGGGTCAAGAGACCCAGTACTTC
CASSPIAGQETQYF
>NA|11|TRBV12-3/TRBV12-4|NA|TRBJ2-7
TGTGCCAGCAGTTTATTCAACGAGCAGTACTTC
CASSLFNEQYF
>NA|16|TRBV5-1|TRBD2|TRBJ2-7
TGCGCCAGCAGATTGACTAGCGGGAGTTTCACCTACGAGCAGTACTTC
CASRLTSGSFTYEQYF
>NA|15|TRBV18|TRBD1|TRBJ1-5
TGTGCCAGCTCAGGGGGGACAGGCCACAATCAGCCCCAGCATTTT
CASSGGTGHNQPQHF
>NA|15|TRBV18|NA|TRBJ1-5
TGTGCCAGCTCACCAGGTGAGTCCAGGAATCAGCCCCAGCATTTT
CASSPGESRNQPQHF
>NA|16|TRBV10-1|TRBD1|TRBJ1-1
TGCGCCAGCAGTGAATCGGCAGGGGGAAACGTGGTTGAAGCTTTCTTT
CASSESAGGNVVEAFF
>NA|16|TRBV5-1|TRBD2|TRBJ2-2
TGCGCCAGCAGCACCGGGACTAGCAGATACACCGGGGAGCTGTTTTTT
CASSTGTSRYTGELFF
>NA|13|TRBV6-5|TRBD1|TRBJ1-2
TGTGCCAGCGGGATGGGACAGCACTATGGCTACACCTTC
CASGMGQHYGYTF
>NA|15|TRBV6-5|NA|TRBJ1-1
TGTGCCAGCAGTAATTCACTCACAGGGCTCACTGAAGCTTTCTTT
CASSNSLTGLTEAFF
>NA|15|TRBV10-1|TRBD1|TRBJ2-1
TGCGCCAGCAGTGAGTCAGGACAGGCCTACAATGAGCAGTTCTTC
CASSESGQAYNEQFF
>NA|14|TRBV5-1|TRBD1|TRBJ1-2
TGCGCCAGCAGCACTGGGACAGGGGGGATAAGCTACACCTTC
CASSTGTGGISYTF
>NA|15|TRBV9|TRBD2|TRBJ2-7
TGTGCCAGCAGCCCGGGGACTAGCGGGAGTCGCGAGCAGTACTTC
CASSPGTSGSREQYF
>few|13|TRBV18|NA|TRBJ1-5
TGTGCCAGCTCACCAGGGTCGGGTCAGCCCCAGCATTTT
CASSPGSGQPQHF
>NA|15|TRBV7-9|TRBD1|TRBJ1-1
TGTGCCAGCAGCTTGACCGGGACAGGGGCCACTGAAGCTTTCTTT
CASSLTGTGATEAFF
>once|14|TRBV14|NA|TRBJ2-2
TGTGCCAGCAGCCCGAAGTCGGTGCCCGGGGAGCTGTTTTTT
CASSPKSVPGELFF
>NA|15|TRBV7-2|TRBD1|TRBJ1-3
TGTGCCAGCAGCTTAGGGACAGGGGGAGGAAACACCATATATTTT
CASSLGTGGGNTIYF
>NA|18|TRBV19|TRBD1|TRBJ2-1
TGTGCCAGTAGTATAGCGTGGGGACAGGGAGTATCCTACAATGAGCAGTTCTTC
CASSIAWGQGVSYNEQFF
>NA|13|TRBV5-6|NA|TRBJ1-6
TGTGCCAGCACTTCACGAGTGGATTCACCCCTCCACTTT
CASTSRVDSPLHF
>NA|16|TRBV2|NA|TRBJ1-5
TGTGCCAGCAGTTCCCGGGTCCCCAGTAGCAATCAGCCCCAGCATTTT
CASSSRVPSSNQPQHF
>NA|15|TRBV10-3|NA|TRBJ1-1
TGTGCCATCAGTGGTCCGGGACACTCGAACACTGAAGCTTTCTTT
CAISGPGHSNTEAFF
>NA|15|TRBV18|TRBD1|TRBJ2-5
TGTGCCAGCTCACCACAACAGGGGTACCAAGAGACCCAGTACTTC
CASSPQQGYQETQYF
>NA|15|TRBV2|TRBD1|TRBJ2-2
TGTGCCAGCACCCGTCAGGGGGTAGGACCCGGGGAGCTGTTTTTT
CASTRQGVGPGELFF
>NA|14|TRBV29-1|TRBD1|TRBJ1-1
TGCAGCGTGGGGACCGGGACAGGGGCCACTGAAGCTTTCTTT
CSVGTGTGATEAFF
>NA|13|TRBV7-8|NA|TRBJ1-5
TGTGCCAGCAGCTTACAGGGCAATCAGCCCCAGCATTTT
CASSLQGNQPQHF
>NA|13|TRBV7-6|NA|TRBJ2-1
TGTGCCAGCAGCCCTAACCAATACAATGAGCAGTTCTTC
CASSPNQYNEQFF
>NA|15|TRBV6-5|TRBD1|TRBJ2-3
TGTGCCAGCAGTCGGGTACAGGGGTACACAGATACGCAGTATTTT
CASSRVQGYTDTQYF
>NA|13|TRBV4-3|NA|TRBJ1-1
TGCGCCAGCAGCCAAGTGCTTCAGGGGGAAGCTTTCTTT
CASSQVLQGEAFF
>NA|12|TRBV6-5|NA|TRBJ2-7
TGTGCCAGCACCTCGGTCACCTACGAGCAGTACTTC
CASTSVTYEQYF
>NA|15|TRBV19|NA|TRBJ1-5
TGTGCCAGCGACCCGATGGGGGGGAACAATCAGCCCCAGCATTTT
CASDPMGGNNQPQHF
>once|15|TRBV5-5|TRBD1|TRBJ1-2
TGTGCCAGCAGCCACCGAAGACAGGGGAACTATGGCTACACCTTC
CASSHRRQGNYGYTF
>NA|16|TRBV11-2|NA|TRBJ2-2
TGTGCCAGCAGCCAACCTGGGACAACATTTGGCGGGGAGCTGTTTTTT
CASSQPGTTFGGELFF
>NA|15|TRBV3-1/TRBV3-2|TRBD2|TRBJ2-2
TGTGCCAGCAGCCTGCGGGGAGGGAGGCACGGGGAGCTGTTTTTT
CASSLRGGRHGELFF
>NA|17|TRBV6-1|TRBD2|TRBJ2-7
TGTGCCAGCAGTGAAGCGAGCGGGACTAGCGGACACTACGAGCAGTACTTC
CASSEASGTSGHYEQYF
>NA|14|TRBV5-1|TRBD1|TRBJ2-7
TGCGCCAGCAGCTTCCAGGGGGCAGAAAACGAGCAGTACTTC
CASSFQGAENEQYF
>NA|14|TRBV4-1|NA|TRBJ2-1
TGCGCCAGCAGCCAAGATTCCCGCGGGGACGAGCAGTTCTTC
CASSQDSRGDEQFF
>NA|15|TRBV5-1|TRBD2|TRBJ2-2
TGCGCCAGCAGCTTGGCTAGCGGGTTCACCGGGGAGCTGTTTTTT
CASSLASGFTGELFF